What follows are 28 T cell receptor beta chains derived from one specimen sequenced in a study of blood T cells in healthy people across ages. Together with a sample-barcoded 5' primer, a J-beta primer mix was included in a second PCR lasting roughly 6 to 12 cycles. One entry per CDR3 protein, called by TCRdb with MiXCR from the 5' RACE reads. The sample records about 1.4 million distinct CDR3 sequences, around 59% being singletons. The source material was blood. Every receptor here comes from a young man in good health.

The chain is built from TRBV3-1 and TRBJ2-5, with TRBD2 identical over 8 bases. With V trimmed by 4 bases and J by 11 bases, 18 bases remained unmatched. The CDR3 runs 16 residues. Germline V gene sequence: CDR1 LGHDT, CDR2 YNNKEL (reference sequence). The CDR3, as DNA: TGTGCCAGCAGCCCCCTTTGGGAGCGGGAGATCCAAGAGCAGTACTTC. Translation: CASSPLWEREIQEQYF.

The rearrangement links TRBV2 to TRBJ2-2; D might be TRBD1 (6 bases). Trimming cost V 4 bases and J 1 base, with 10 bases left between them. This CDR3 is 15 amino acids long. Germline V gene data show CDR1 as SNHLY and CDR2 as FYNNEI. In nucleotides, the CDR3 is TGTGCCAGCAGTGCCCGGGACATGAACACCGGGGAGCTGTTTTTT. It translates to CASSARDMNTGELFF.

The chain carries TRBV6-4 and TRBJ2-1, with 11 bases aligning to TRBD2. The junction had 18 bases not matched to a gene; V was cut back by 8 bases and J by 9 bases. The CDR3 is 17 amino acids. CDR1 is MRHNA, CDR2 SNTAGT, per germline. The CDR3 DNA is TGTGCCAGCTCCCGGCAGGGGAGTAGCGGGAGGGCAAGTGAGCAGTTCTTC. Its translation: CASSRQGSSGRASEQFF.

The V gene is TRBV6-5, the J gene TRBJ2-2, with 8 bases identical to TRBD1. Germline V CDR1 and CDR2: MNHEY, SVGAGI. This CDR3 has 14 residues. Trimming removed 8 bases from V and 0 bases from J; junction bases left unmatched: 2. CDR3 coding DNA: TGTGCCAGCTGGGACAGGACGAACACCGGGGAGCTGTTTTTT. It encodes CASWDRTNTGELFF.

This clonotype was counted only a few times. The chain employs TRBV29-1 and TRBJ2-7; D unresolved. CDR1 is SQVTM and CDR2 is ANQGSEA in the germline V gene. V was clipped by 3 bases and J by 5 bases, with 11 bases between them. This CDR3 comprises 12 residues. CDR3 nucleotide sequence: TGCAGCGTTGAGACGGTGGGCAACGAGCAGTACTTC. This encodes CSVETVGNEQYF.

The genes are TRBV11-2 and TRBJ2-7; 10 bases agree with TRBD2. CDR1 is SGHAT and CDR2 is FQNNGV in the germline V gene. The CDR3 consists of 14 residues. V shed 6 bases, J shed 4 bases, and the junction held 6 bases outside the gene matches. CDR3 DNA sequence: TGTGCCAGCAGAGAAGCGGGAGGGTGGTACGAGCAGTACTTC. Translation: CASREAGGWYEQYF.

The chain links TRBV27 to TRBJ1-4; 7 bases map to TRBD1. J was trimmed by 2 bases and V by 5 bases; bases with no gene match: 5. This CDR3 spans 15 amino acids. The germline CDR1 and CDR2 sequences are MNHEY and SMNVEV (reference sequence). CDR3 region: CASSETGDTNEKLFF. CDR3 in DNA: TGTGCCAGCAGTGAAACAGGGGATACTAATGAAAAACTGTTTTTT.

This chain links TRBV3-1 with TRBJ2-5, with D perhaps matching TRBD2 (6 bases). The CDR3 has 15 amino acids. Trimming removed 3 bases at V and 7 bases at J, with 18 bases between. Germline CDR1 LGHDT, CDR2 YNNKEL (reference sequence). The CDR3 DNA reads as TGTGCCAGCAGCCAGTTGTCTAGCGACCCCCGGACCCAGTACTTC. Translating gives CASSQLSSDPRTQYF.

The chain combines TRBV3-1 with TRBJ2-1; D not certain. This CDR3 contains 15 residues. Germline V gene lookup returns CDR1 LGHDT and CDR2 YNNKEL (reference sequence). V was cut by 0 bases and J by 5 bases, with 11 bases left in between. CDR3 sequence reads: CASSQDRVAHNEQFF. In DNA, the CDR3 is TGTGCCAGCAGCCAAGATCGGGTGGCTCACAATGAGCAGTTCTTC.

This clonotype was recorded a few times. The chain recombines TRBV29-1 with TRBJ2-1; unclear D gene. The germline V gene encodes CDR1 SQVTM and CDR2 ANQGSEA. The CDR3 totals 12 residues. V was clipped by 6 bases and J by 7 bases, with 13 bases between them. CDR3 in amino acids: CSVSLDVNEQFF. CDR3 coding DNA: TGCAGCGTCTCCTTGGACGTAAATGAGCAGTTCTTC.

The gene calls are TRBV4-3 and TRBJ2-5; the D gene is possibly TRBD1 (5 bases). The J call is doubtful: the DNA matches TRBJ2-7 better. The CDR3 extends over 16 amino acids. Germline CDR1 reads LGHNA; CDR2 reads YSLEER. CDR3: CASSPTRQYSLYEQYF. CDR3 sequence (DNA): TGCGCCAGCAGCCCGACAAGACAGTATAGCCTCTACGAGCAGTACTTC.

The CDR3 loop reads CSARTGVGDTQYF. Here the CDR3 DNA reads TGCAGTGCTAGAACGGGGGTTGGGGATACGCAGTATTTT. The rearrangement links TRBV20-1 to TRBJ2-3; tentatively, D is TRBD2 (6 bases). Germline V gene sequence: CDR1 DFQATT, CDR2 SNEGSKA (reference sequence). The V gene lost 2 bases and the J gene lost 6 bases, with 12 bases spanning the gap. This CDR3 has 13 residues.

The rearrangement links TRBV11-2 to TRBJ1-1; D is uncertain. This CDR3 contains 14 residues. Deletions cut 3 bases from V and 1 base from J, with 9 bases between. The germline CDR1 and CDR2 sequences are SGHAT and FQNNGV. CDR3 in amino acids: CASSLIKGNTEAFF. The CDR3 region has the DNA TGTGCCAGCAGCTTGATTAAGGGGAACACTGAAGCTTTCTTT.

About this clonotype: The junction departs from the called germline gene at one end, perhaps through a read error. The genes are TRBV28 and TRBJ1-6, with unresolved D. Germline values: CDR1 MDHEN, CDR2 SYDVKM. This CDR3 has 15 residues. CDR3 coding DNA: TGTGTCAGCAGAGACCTAAGCTCCTATAATTCACCCCTCCACTTT. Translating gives CVSRDLSSYNSPLHF.

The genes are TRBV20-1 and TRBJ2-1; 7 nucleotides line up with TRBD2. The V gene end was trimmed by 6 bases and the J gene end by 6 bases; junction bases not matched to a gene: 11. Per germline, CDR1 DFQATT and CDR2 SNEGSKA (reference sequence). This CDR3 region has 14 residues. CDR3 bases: TGCAGTGCATTCACTAGCGCCCGGGTCAATGAGCAGTTCTTC. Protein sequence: CSAFTSARVNEQFF.

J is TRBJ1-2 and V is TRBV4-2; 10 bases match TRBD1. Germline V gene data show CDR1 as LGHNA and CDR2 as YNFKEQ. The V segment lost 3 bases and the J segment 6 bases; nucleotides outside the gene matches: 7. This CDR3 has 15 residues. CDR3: CASSHDRDRGDGYTF. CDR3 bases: TGTGCCAGCAGCCACGACCGGGACAGGGGTGATGGCTACACCTTC.

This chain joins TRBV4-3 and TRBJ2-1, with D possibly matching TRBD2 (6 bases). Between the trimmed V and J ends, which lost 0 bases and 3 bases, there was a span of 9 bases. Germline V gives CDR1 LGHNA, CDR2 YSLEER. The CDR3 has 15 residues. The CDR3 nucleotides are TGCGCCAGCAGCCAAGATTGGGGGGACTACAATGAGCAGTTCTTC. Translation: CASSQDWGDYNEQFF.

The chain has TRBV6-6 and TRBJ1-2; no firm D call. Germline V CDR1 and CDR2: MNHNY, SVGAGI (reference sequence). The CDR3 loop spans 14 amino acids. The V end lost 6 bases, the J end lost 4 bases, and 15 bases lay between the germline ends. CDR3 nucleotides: TGTGCCAGCAGCCCCTCCAGAATTTTCTATGGCTACACCTTC. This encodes CASSPSRIFYGYTF.

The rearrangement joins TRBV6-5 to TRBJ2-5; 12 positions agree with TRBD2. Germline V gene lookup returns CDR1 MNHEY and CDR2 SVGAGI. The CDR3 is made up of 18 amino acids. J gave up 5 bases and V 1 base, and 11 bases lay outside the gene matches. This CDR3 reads CASSYFWTSGALGETQYF. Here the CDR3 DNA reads TGTGCCAGCAGTTACTTTTGGACTAGCGGGGCTTTGGGGGAGACCCAGTACTTC.

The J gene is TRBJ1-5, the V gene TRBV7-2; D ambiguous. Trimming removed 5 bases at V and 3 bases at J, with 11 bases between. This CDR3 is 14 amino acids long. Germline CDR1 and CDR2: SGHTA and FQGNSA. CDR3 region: CASSLTVNNQPQHF. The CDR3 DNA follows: TGTGCCAGCAGCCTGACGGTTAACAATCAGCCCCAGCATTTT.

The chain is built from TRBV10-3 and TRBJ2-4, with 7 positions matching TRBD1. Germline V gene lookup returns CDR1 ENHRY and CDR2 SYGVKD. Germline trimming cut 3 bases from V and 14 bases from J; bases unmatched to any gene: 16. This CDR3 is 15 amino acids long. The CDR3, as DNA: TGTGCCATCAGTGAACGCCGGGACAGCAGTGTAACGGAGTACTTC. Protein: CAISERRDSSVTEYF.

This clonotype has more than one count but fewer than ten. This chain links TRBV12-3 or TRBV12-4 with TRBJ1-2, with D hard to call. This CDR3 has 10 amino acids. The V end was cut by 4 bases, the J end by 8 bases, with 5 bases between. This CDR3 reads CASSYGGYTF. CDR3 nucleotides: TGTGCCAGCAGTTACGGGGGCTACACCTTC.

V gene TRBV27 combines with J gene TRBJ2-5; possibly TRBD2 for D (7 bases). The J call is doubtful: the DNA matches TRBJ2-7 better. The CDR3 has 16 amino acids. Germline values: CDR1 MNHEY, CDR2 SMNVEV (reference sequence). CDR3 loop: CASSLRGAGVTYEQYF. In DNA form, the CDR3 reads TGTGCCAGCAGTTTACGGGGGGCGGGAGTCACCTACGAGCAGTACTTC.

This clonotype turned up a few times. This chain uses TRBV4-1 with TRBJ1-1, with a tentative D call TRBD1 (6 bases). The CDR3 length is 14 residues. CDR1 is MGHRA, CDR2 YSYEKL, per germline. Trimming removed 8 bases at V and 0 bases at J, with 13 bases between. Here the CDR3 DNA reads TGCGCCAGCTCGAAGGGGGACATGAACACTGAAGCTTTCTTT. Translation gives CASSKGDMNTEAFF.

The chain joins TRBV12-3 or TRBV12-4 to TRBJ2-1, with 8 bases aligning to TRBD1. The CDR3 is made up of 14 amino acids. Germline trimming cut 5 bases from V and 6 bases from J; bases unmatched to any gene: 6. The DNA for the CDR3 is TGTGCCAGCAGTAGACAGGGGTTGGGCAATGAGCAGTTCTTC. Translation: CASSRQGLGNEQFF.

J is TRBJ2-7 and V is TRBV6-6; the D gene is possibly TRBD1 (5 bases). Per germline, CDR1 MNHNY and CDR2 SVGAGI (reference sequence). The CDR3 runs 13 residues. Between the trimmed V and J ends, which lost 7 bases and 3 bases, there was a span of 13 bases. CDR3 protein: CASKWGRVYEQYF. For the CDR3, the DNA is TGTGCCAGCAAGTGGGGCCGGGTCTACGAGCAGTACTTC.

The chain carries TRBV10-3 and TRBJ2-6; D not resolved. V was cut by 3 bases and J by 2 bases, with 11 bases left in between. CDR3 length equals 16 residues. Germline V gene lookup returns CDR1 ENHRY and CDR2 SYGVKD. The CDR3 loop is CAISDEGSAGANVLTF. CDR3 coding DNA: TGTGCCATCAGTGATGAAGGATCCGCTGGGGCCAACGTCCTGACTTTC.

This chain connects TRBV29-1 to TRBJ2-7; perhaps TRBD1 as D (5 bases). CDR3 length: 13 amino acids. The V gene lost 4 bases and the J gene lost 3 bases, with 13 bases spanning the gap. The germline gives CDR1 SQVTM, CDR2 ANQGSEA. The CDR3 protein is CSVAPDRNYEQYF. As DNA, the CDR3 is TGCAGCGTTGCTCCCGACAGAAACTACGAGCAGTACTTC.